The 24 T cell receptor beta chains given below trace back to one sample, sequenced in a study of OX40 agonist ivuxolimab in advanced cancers. Here immunoSEQ multiplex PCR was the method, and the copy in TCRdb shows in-frame clones only, minus some. This sample has some 51,000 clones, with roughly 86% found just once. The sample here was CD4+ or CD8+ T cells sorted from blood, taken in a trial of the OX40 agonist ivuxolimab. These TCRs come from an adult with an advanced solid tumor such as melanoma, head and neck, liver or kidney cancer.

The chain carries TRBV6-6 and TRBJ2-4; possible D gene TRBD2, 6 bases. The germline V gene encodes CDR1 MNHNY and CDR2 SVGAGI (reference sequence). V lost 5 bases and J 8 bases, leaving 10 bases between the germline ends. The CDR3 runs 12 residues. CDR3 coding DNA: TGTGCCAGCAGTCTGGAGGGAGACATTCAGTACTTC. Translated: CASSLEGDIQYF.

The chain carries TRBV7-3 and TRBJ2-1; D tentatively reads TRBD1 or TRBD2 (5 bases each). CDR3 length equals 16 residues. The V gene lost 4 bases and the J gene lost 2 bases, with 15 bases spanning the gap. Per the germline V gene, CDR1 is SGHTA and CDR2 is FQGTGA. In DNA, the CDR3 is TGTGCCAGCAGCTCCCCCGTCGGGGACGCCTACAATGAGCAGTTCTTC. It codes for CASSSPVGDAYNEQFF.

The CDR3 region has the DNA TGTGCCAGCAGTTACTCGCAGCAAGAGACCCAGTACTTC. This encodes CASSYSQQETQYF. The chain couples TRBV6-6 to TRBJ2-5; unclear D gene. V was cut by 0 bases and J by 2 bases, with 4 bases left in between. CDR3 length equals 13 residues. Germline values: CDR1 MNHNY, CDR2 SVGAGI (reference sequence).

This clone has just one count. This chain joins TRBV7-9 and TRBJ2-3, with TRBD2 as a possible D gene (7 bases). The germline V gene encodes CDR1 SEHNR and CDR2 FQNEAQ (reference sequence). CDR3 length equals 16 residues. The V end lost 2 bases, the J end lost 3 bases, and 15 bases lay between the germline ends. In DNA form, the CDR3 reads TGTGCCAGCAGCTTAACAGTGGGGGGGCCGACAGATACGCAGTATTTT. It encodes CASSLTVGGPTDTQYF.

V and J are TRBV7-9 and TRBJ1-1; perhaps TRBD1 as D (5 bases). The CDR3 runs 13 residues. The germline V and J ends were trimmed by 5 bases and 6 bases, with 13 bases remaining between them. Germline V gives CDR1 SEHNR, CDR2 FQNEAQ (reference sequence). The DNA of the CDR3 is TGTGCCAGCAGCCCCGCCCGGGGGTCTGAAGCTTTCTTT. Protein sequence: CASSPARGSEAFF.

The J gene is TRBJ1-1, the V gene TRBV19, with no clear D. V gave up 1 base and J gave up 2 bases, with 5 bases separating them. The germline V gene has CDR1 LNHDA and CDR2 SQIVND (reference sequence). The CDR3 is made up of 13 amino acids. CDR3: CASSIGPNTEAFF. The DNA of the CDR3 is TGTGCCAGTAGTATAGGCCCCAACACTGAAGCTTTCTTT.

The chain couples TRBV27 to TRBJ1-6, with a weak D call TRBD1 (5 bases). Germline V gene sequence: CDR1 MNHEY, CDR2 SMNVEV (reference sequence). Trimming left V 2 bases short and J 5 bases short, with 13 bases between. The CDR3 is made up of 16 amino acids. For the CDR3, the DNA is TGTGCCAGCAGTTTAGGGACTCCCAGACATAATTCACCCCTCCACTTT. It encodes CASSLGTPRHNSPLHF.

The chain couples TRBV18 to TRBJ2-1; possible D gene TRBD2, 6 bases. Looked up from germline, CDR1 is KGHSH and CDR2 is LQKENI. Trimming shortened V by 0 bases and J by 1 base, and 13 bases separated the two germline ends. The CDR3 has 17 residues. In nucleotides, the CDR3 is TGTGCCAGCTCACCACCGCGGGGACTCCCGTCCTACAATGAGCAGTTCTTC. Amino acid sequence: CASSPPRGLPSYNEQFF.

The genes are TRBV10-2 and TRBJ2-5; 9 bases agree with TRBD2. This CDR3 comprises 14 residues. Germline CDR1 is WSHSY and CDR2 is SAAADI. Germline trimming cut 9 bases from V and 5 bases from J; bases unmatched to any gene: 10. In DNA, the CDR3 is TGCGCCAGTGTGGGACTAAGCGGGGGGGAGACCCAGTACTTC. Residues: CASVGLSGGETQYF.

This clone appeared once. The chain combines TRBV7-9 with TRBJ1-5; TRBD1 matches 8 bases. This CDR3 spans 12 amino acids. With V trimmed by 10 bases and J by 5 bases, 4 bases remained unmatched. Germline CDR1 SEHNR, CDR2 FQNEAQ (reference sequence). CDR3 sequence reads: CATGQGDQPQHF. CDR3 sequence (DNA): TGTGCCACCGGACAGGGTGATCAGCCCCAGCATTTT.

V is TRBV6-5 and J is TRBJ2-7, with 11 bases matching TRBD2. This CDR3 is built from 15 residues. The germline V gene encodes CDR1 MNHEY and CDR2 SVGAGI. J gave up 2 bases and V 6 bases, and 6 bases lay outside the gene matches. CDR3 nucleotides: TGTGCCAGCAGGGTCAGACTAGCGGGACCCTACGAGCAGTACTTC. This translates into CASRVRLAGPYEQYF.

This chain uses TRBV10-3 with TRBJ2-1; the D gene is possibly TRBD2 (7 bases). Per the germline V gene, CDR1 is ENHRY and CDR2 is SYGVKD. V was clipped by 9 bases and J by 7 bases, with 13 bases between them. This CDR3 comprises 12 residues. The CDR3 is CAIRGGVNEQFF. CDR3 sequence (DNA): TGTGCCATTCGAGGGGGGGTAAATGAGCAGTTCTTC.

The V and J genes are TRBV7-6 and TRBJ2-7, with a tentative D call TRBD1 (6 bases). With 8 bases removed from V and 2 bases from J, the gap between germline ends came to 16 bases. Germline V gene lookup returns CDR1 SGHVS and CDR2 FNYEAQ. The CDR3 loop spans 14 amino acids. For the CDR3, the DNA is TGTGCCAGCGCCGAGGGACACGGAACCTACGAGCAGTACTTC. It codes for CASAEGHGTYEQYF. The whole variable domain, filled in from reference TRBV7-6 and TRBJ2-7, reads GAGVSQSPRYKVTKRGQDVALRCDPISGHVSLYWYRQALGQGPEFLTYFNYEAQQDKSGLPNDRFSAERPEGSISTLTIQRTEQRDSAMYRCASAEGHGTYEQYFGPGTRLTVT.

The rearrangement joins TRBV28 to TRBJ1-4; 10 bases are a match to TRBD1. Losses at the gene ends were 4 bases for V and 8 bases for J; bases not matched to a gene: 10. The germline CDR1 and CDR2 sequences are MDHEN and SYDVKM. The CDR3 covers 16 residues. DNA of the CDR3: TGTGCCAGCAGTTGCCTCGACAGGGGGCATCAGGAAAAACTGTTTTTT. The encoded protein is CASSCLDRGHQEKLFF. The whole variable domain, filled in from reference TRBV28 and TRBJ1-4, reads DVKVTQSSRYLVKRTGEKVFLECVQDMDHENMFWYRQDPGLGLRLIYFSYDVKMKEKGDIPEGYSVSREKKERFSLILESASTNQTSMYLCASSCLDRGHQEKLFFGSGTQLSVL.

The chain couples TRBV19 to TRBJ2-7; 7 bases align to TRBD2. This CDR3 has 14 amino acids. Losses at the gene ends were 3 bases for V and 0 bases for J; bases not matched to a gene: 2. In germline, CDR1 is LNHDA, CDR2 SQIVND (reference sequence). CDR3 sequence reads: CASSISSGSYEQYF. Written as DNA, the CDR3 is TGTGCCAGTAGTATCTCTAGCGGCTCCTACGAGCAGTACTTC.

V usage is TRBV5-1 and J usage is TRBJ1-1; D unclear. Between the trimmed V and J ends, which lost 0 bases and 6 bases, there was a span of 9 bases. There are 13 residues in the CDR3. CDR1 and CDR2 (germline): SGHRS, YFSETQ. The CDR3 loop is CASSLEGRAEAFF. For the CDR3, the DNA is TGCGCCAGCAGCTTGGAGGGTAGGGCTGAAGCTTTCTTT.

The genes are TRBV13 and TRBJ2-3; 11 nucleotides align to TRBD2. J was trimmed by 1 base and V by 0 bases; bases with no gene match: 0. The CDR3 sequence is 16 residues long. CDR1 and CDR2 (germline): PRHDT, FYEKMQ (reference sequence). CDR3 coding DNA: TGTGCCAGCAGCTTAGGACTAGCGGGGGGCACAGATACGCAGTATTTT. Translating it yields CASSLGLAGGTDTQYF.

This chain connects TRBV15 to TRBJ1-4, with 7 bases matching TRBD1. The CDR3 has 14 amino acids. The germline V gene encodes CDR1 LNHNV and CDR2 YYDKDF (reference sequence). The trim removed 9 bases at V and 3 bases at J, leaving 7 bases unmatched. The CDR3 loop is CATWRGRANEKLFF. Written as DNA, the CDR3 is TGTGCCACTTGGAGGGGGCGGGCTAATGAAAAACTGTTTTTT.

The V and J genes are TRBV4-1 and TRBJ2-7; TRBD1 or TRBD2 may be the D gene (5 bases each). Trimming pared 4 bases from V and 4 bases from J, leaving 17 bases between. The V gene's germline CDR1 is MGHRA and CDR2 YSYEKL. CDR3 length equals 15 residues. The DNA for the CDR3 is TGCGCCAGCAGCCCTTGGGACGGGAAAGGGTACGAGCAGTACTTC. The encoded protein is CASSPWDGKGYEQYF.

This clone has a single count. V usage is TRBV19 and J usage is TRBJ1-3; tentative D call: TRBD1 (5 bases). There are 14 residues in the CDR3. Trimming took 6 bases from V and 4 from J, leaving 13 bases between them. Germline V gene lookup returns CDR1 LNHDA and CDR2 SQIVND (reference sequence). The CDR3 sequence: CASSRTPGGNTIYF. CDR3 in DNA: TGTGCCAGTAGCAGGACACCAGGAGGAAACACCATATATTTT. Based on the CDR3 plus reference TRBV19 and TRBJ1-3, the full variable domain is DGGITQSPKYLFRKEGQNVTLSCEQNLNHDAMYWYRQDPGQGLRLIYYSQIVNDFQKGDIAEGYSVSREKKESFPLTVTSAQKNPTAFYLCASSRTPGGNTIYFGEGSWLTVV.

The V and J genes are TRBV29-1 and TRBJ2-7, with D perhaps matching TRBD1 or TRBD2 (5 bases each). The length of the CDR3 is 15 residues. The germline V gene has CDR1 SQVTM and CDR2 ANQGSEA. The V and J ends lost 1 base and 2 bases respectively, with 15 bases between them. The CDR3 loop reads CSVEGDRLGTYEQYF. The CDR3 coding sequence is TGCAGCGTTGAAGGGGACCGACTTGGGACCTACGAGCAGTACTTC.

The J gene is TRBJ2-3, the V gene TRBV19; D is possibly TRBD1 or TRBD2 (5 bases each). The ends were cut back, 6 bases at V and 0 bases at J, with 13 bases in the middle. The CDR3 covers 15 residues. In germline, CDR1 is LNHDA, CDR2 SQIVND (reference sequence). The CDR3 DNA reads TGTGCCAGTAGGAGTGGGTGGGGGAGCACAGATACGCAGTATTTT. It encodes CASRSGWGSTDTQYF.

This chain connects TRBV5-6 to TRBJ2-1; D gene unclear. Germline V lookup: CDR1 SGHDT, CDR2 YYEEEE. The V gene lost 0 bases and the J gene lost 0 bases, with 7 bases spanning the gap. The CDR3 is made up of 15 amino acids. For the CDR3, the DNA is TGTGCCAGCAGCTTGGCCGCGAGCTCCTACAATGAGCAGTTCTTC. It encodes CASSLAASSYNEQFF.

The V and J genes are TRBV10-3 and TRBJ1-1; D not resolved. Deletions cut 3 bases from V and 7 bases from J, with 6 bases between. Germline CDR1 ENHRY, CDR2 SYGVKD. The CDR3 extends over 11 amino acids. The CDR3 DNA reads TGTGCCATCAGTGACGGACGTGAAGCTTTCTTT. Translating it yields CAISDGREAFF.